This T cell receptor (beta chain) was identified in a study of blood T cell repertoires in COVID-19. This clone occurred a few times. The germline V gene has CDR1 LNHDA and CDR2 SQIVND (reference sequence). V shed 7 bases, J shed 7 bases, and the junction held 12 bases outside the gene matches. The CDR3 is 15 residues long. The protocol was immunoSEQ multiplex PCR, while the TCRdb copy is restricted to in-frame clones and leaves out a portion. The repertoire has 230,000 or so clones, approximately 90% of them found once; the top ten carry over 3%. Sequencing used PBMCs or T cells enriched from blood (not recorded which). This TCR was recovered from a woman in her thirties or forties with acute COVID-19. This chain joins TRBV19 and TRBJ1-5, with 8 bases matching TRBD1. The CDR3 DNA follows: TGTGCCAGTAAGTTGGCAGGGGGCGCCCAACAGCCCCAGCATTTT. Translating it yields CASKLAGGAQQPQHF.